This entry lists 24 T cell receptor beta chains sequenced from one sample in a study of shared clonotypes between healthy human individuals. Naivety among CD8 cells was defined by CD45RO negativity and positive CCR7 selection, thereby excluding terminally differentiated effector memory CD45RA+ cells. Using immunoSEQ multiplex PCR, the repertoire was profiled, and TCRdb retains in-frame clones only, with some absent. The data contain roughly 2,000,000 clones, about 95% of them seen just once; the ten biggest clones take up 0.95% to 1.5%. Sample: naive CD8+ T cells sorted from blood. These receptor sequences come from a man between 18 and 35 years old in good health.

The chain has TRBV25-1 and TRBJ1-6; D not certain. This CDR3 spans 11 amino acids. Germline-derived CDR1 and CDR2 are MGHDK and SYGVNS. The V gene lost 8 bases and the J gene lost 12 bases, with 11 bases spanning the gap. The CDR3 reads CASFFARPLHF. The CDR3 region has the DNA TGTGCCAGCTTTTTTGCCCGACCCCTCCACTTT. Together with reference TRBV25-1 and TRBJ1-6, the CDR3 gives the full variable domain: EADIYQTPRYLVIGTGKKITLECSQTMGHDKMYWYQQDPGMELHLIHYSYGVNSTEKGDLSSESTVSRIRTEHFPLTLESARPSHTSQYLCASFFARPLHFGNGTRLTVT.

The chain carries TRBV11-2 and TRBJ2-5; D gene ambiguous. Germline V gene lookup returns CDR1 SGHAT and CDR2 FQNNGV. The CDR3 spans 13 residues. V lost 0 bases and J lost 5, with 7 bases in between. Here the CDR3 reads CASSLEFGETQYF. The CDR3 nucleotides read TGTGCCAGCAGCTTAGAGTTTGGGGAGACCCAGTACTTC. The full variable domain, in which reference TRBV11-2 and TRBJ2-5 provide the parts outside the CDR3, is EAGVAQSPRYKIIEKRQSVAFWCNPISGHATLYWYQQILGQGPKLLIQFQNNGVVDDSQLPKDRFSAERLKGVDSTLKIQPAKLEDSAVYLCASSLEFGETQYFGPGTRLLVL.

This clone was seen many times. The chain carries TRBV4-1 and TRBJ2-7; the match to TRBD1 covers 9 bases. Germline CDR1 and CDR2: MGHRA and YSYEKL. The CDR3 has 15 residues. The junction had 11 bases not matched to a gene; V was cut back by 4 bases and J by 7 bases. This CDR3 is CASSPTLGTGYEQYF. CDR3 nucleotides: TGCGCCAGCAGCCCTACCCTAGGGACAGGGTATGAGCAGTACTTC.

The chain uses TRBV2 and TRBJ2-7, with 13 bases fitting TRBD2. With 10 bases clipped from V and 2 bases from J, the junction kept 5 bases outside the gene matches. This CDR3 contains 14 residues. Germline-derived CDR1 and CDR2 are SNHLY and FYNNEI. DNA for the CDR3: TGTGCCACTTCTGGACTAGCGGGAGCCTACGAGCAGTACTTC. Its protein product is CATSGLAGAYEQYF.

The V call is TRBV19, the J call TRBJ1-1; possible D gene TRBD1, 6 bases. Per the germline V gene, CDR1 is LNHDA and CDR2 is SQIVND (reference sequence). The CDR3 loop spans 14 amino acids. V was pared by 5 bases and J by 3 bases, with 13 bases between. For the CDR3, the DNA is TGTGCCAGTAGTGAGACAGGAGCCTACACTGAAGCTTTCTTT. Residues: CASSETGAYTEAFF.

The chain combines TRBV2 with TRBJ1-4; D is unresolved. The CDR3 loop spans 13 amino acids. Germline CDR1 is SNHLY and CDR2 is FYNNEI. The germline V and J ends were trimmed by 6 bases and 7 bases, with 12 bases remaining between them. Written as DNA, the CDR3 is TGTGCCAGCAGCCCCCCGGGTCTTGAAAAACTGTTTTTT. It translates to CASSPPGLEKLFF.

The chain couples TRBV28 to TRBJ1-1; D is uncertain. V was cut by 7 bases and J by 5 bases, with 14 bases left in between. CDR3 length: 13 amino acids. Germline V CDR1 and CDR2: MDHEN, SYDVKM. CDR3 nucleotides: TGTGCCAGCACCGGATACGAGGGTACTGAAGCTTTCTTT. Translation: CASTGYEGTEAFF.

The chain couples TRBV7-8 to TRBJ1-1; 8 positions match TRBD1. Unmatched junction bases numbered 7, after V lost 4 bases and J lost 6 bases. The germline CDR1 and CDR2 sequences are SGHVS and FQNEAQ. The CDR3 runs 14 residues. The CDR3 DNA is TGTGCCAGCAGCTCGACAGGGGTTCCATCTGAAGCTTTCTTT. This translates into CASSSTGVPSEAFF.

The gene calls are TRBV19 and TRBJ1-5, with D tentatively TRBD1 (5 bases). Trimming took 0 bases from V and 2 from J, leaving 17 bases between them. The CDR3 covers 18 residues. Germline V gene sequence: CDR1 LNHDA, CDR2 SQIVND (reference sequence). The CDR3, as DNA: TGTGCCAGTAGTATAGAACCCTCCGACAGCCTTGGCAATCAGCCCCAGCATTTT. It codes for CASSIEPSDSLGNQPQHF.

About this clone itself: Other DNA sequences in this sample translate to the same CDR3. V is TRBV27 and J is TRBJ2-7; D not certain. Germline assignment: CDR1 MNHEY and CDR2 SMNVEV (reference sequence). The CDR3 spans 13 residues. Between the trimmed V and J ends, which lost 3 bases and 3 bases, there was a span of 9 bases. The CDR3 DNA reads as TGTGCCAGCAGTTTGAACAGATTCTACGAGCAGTACTTC. Translating it yields CASSLNRFYEQYF.

V gene TRBV4-3 combines with J gene TRBJ2-7; 9 bases line up with TRBD2. V shed 1 base and J 6 bases; nucleotides not matched to a gene: 13. CDR1 is LGHNA and CDR2 is YSLEER in the germline V gene. The CDR3 is 17 residues long. This chain's CDR3 is CASSQVGIAGVSPEQYF. CDR3 nucleotides: TGCGCCAGCAGCCAAGTGGGGATAGCGGGAGTATCCCCCGAGCAGTACTTC.

The rearrangement uses TRBV19 and TRBJ1-1; 10 positions match TRBD1. This CDR3 comprises 13 residues. V trimming: 5 bases; J trimming: 4 bases; junction bases outside the gene matches: 1. Germline loops: CDR1 LNHDA, CDR2 SQIVND (reference sequence). The CDR3 sequence is CASSGDRGTEAFF. CDR3 in DNA: TGTGCCAGTAGTGGGGACAGGGGCACTGAAGCTTTCTTT.

This clone appeared a single time. The chain combines TRBV7-9 with TRBJ2-2; TRBD2 matches at 7 bases. Germline lookup yields CDR1 SEHNR and CDR2 FQNEAQ (reference sequence). CDR3 length: 14 amino acids. The V gene end was trimmed by 6 bases and the J gene end by 7 bases; junction bases not matched to a gene: 8. CDR3 loop: CASSLALANGELFF. CDR3 sequence (DNA): TGTGCCAGCAGTTTGGCACTAGCGAACGGGGAGCTGTTTTTT.

This clone showed up just once. The chain joins TRBV27 to TRBJ2-5; 9 bases map to TRBD1. Germline CDR1 MNHEY, CDR2 SMNVEV (reference sequence). The J segment lost 4 bases and the V segment lost 4 bases, leaving 10 bases of the junction unmatched. The CDR3 is 16 amino acids. The DNA for the CDR3 is TGTGCCAGCAGTTCCCACGGGACAGGGTCCCCAGAGACCCAGTACTTC. It encodes CASSSHGTGSPETQYF.

This chain links TRBV5-1 with TRBJ1-1; D call uncertain. The CDR3 runs 13 residues. CDR1 and CDR2 (germline): SGHRS, YFSETQ. V was shortened by 6 bases and J by 4 bases, with 13 bases between the two germline ends. This CDR3 reads CASTTDGSTEAFF. DNA of the CDR3: TGCGCCAGCACGACGGACGGAAGCACTGAAGCTTTCTTT.

The chain is built from TRBV9 and TRBJ1-2; 7 bases match TRBD1. Per the germline V gene, CDR1 is SGDLS and CDR2 is YYNGEE. V lost 2 bases to trimming and J lost 0 bases; unmatched junction nucleotides: 7. The CDR3 consists of 16 residues. CDR3 nucleotide sequence: TGTGCCAGCAGCGTCCCCAGACAGGGACCTAACTATGGCTACACCTTC. Translating it yields CASSVPRQGPNYGYTF.

V gene TRBV7-8 combines with J gene TRBJ2-7; D call uncertain. V lost 0 bases and J lost 5, with 17 bases in between. This CDR3 has 16 amino acids. CDR1 and CDR2 from the germline V gene are SGHVS and FQNEAQ. The CDR3 nucleotides read TGTGCCAGCAGCTTAGCGGTTTATTCACAGCGCGACGAGCAGTACTTC. Translated: CASSLAVYSQRDEQYF.

The chain has TRBV7-9 and TRBJ2-1; no reliable D call. CDR1 and CDR2 from the germline V gene are SEHNR and FQNEAQ (reference sequence). V dropped 6 bases and J dropped 6 bases, with 9 bases sitting between them. The CDR3 contains 12 residues. The CDR3 region has the DNA TGTGCCAGCAGGGATCTACCCAATGAGCAGTTCTTC. This codes for CASRDLPNEQFF.

J is TRBJ2-5 and V is TRBV13; no clear D gene. The CDR3 loop spans 14 amino acids. Germline V gives CDR1 PRHDT, CDR2 FYEKMQ (reference sequence). Deletions cut 5 bases from V and 0 bases from J, with 10 bases between. CDR3 in amino acids: CASSPLGNQETQYF. In nucleotides, the CDR3 is TGTGCCAGCAGCCCCCTAGGAAACCAAGAGACCCAGTACTTC.

The chain uses TRBV30 and TRBJ1-2; 7 nucleotides agree with TRBD1. Germline-derived CDR1 and CDR2 are GTSNPN and SVGIG (reference sequence). The CDR3 is 13 amino acids. V dropped 4 bases and J dropped 6; count of bases not matched to a gene: 8. DNA of the CDR3: TGTGCCTGGATCATACCCGGGACAGATGGCTACACCTTC. Residues: CAWIIPGTDGYTF.

The genes are TRBV19 and TRBJ2-2; weak D call: TRBD1 (6 bases). Germline V gene sequence: CDR1 LNHDA, CDR2 SQIVND (reference sequence). CDR3 size: 14 residues. The germline V and J ends were trimmed by 5 bases and 6 bases, with 13 bases remaining between them. CDR3 sequence: CASSWGHLSGELFF. CDR3 sequence (DNA): TGTGCCAGTAGTTGGGGACACCTATCCGGGGAGCTGTTTTTT.

The genes are TRBV6-5 and TRBJ2-3; 7 nucleotides agree with TRBD2. This CDR3 region has 15 residues. From germline, CDR1 is MNHEY and CDR2 SVGAGI. Trimming removed 8 bases from V and 4 bases from J; junction bases left unmatched: 12. CDR3 nucleotides: TGTGCCAGCGCCGTTTTAGACGGGGGGTCAGATACGCAGTATTTT. Protein: CASAVLDGGSDTQYF.

The chain couples TRBV12-5 to TRBJ1-1, with a weak D call TRBD1 (6 bases). CDR1 and CDR2 (germline): LGHNT, FRNRAP. The CDR3 has 12 residues. V lost 6 bases, J lost 6 bases, and 11 bases lay in between. CDR3 nucleotide sequence: TGTGCTAGTGGCCGGACAGCCTCTGAAGCTTTCTTT. Translated: CASGRTASEAFF.

The chain recombines TRBV6-6 with TRBJ2-1; 8 positions match TRBD2. This CDR3 region has 14 residues. The trim removed 7 bases at V and 2 bases at J, leaving 4 bases unmatched. In germline, CDR1 is MNHNY, CDR2 SVGAGI (reference sequence). As DNA, the CDR3 is TGTGCCAGCAACCGGGAGGGGGCCTACAATGAGCAGTTCTTC. Its translation is CASNREGAYNEQFF.